The 12 T cell receptor beta chains given below trace back to one sample, sequenced in a study of shared clonotypes between healthy human individuals. Sequenced by immunoSEQ multiplex PCR; TCRdb stores in-frame clones only, minus some. The table lists roughly 2 million clones, about 94% of them singletons. The sequenced sample consisted of naive CD4+ T cells sorted from blood. Subset described: CD45RA+ positively selected. Source of these receptors: a man aged 18 to 29 in good health.

This clone is a singleton in its sample. This sequence joins TRBV14 and TRBJ1-2; perhaps TRBD1 as D (6 bases). The V gene lost 2 bases and the J gene lost 5 bases, with 12 bases spanning the gap. The CDR3 length is 14 residues. Per the germline V gene, CDR1 is SGHDN and CDR2 is FVKESK. CDR3 nucleotides: TGTGCCAGCAGCCAACAACAGGGATGGTATGGCTACACCTTC. Its protein product is CASSQQQGWYGYTF. Drawing the rest from reference TRBV14 and TRBJ1-2, the complete variable domain is EAGVTQFPSHSVIEKGQTVTLRCDPISGHDNLYWYRRVMGKEIKFLLHFVKESKQDESGMPNNRFLAERTGGTYSTLKVQPAELEDSGVYFCASSQQQGWYGYTFGSGTRLTVV.

Comments on this clone: Other DNA sequences in this sample translate to the same CDR3. V is TRBV7-2 and J is TRBJ2-5; no reliable D call. Trimming shortened V by 4 bases and J by 5 bases, and 8 bases separated the two germline ends. The CDR3 covers 12 residues. The germline gives CDR1 SGHTA, CDR2 FQGNSA. The CDR3 nucleotides are TGTGCCAGCAGCTCACTTTCCGAGACCCAGTACTTC. Translation gives CASSSLSETQYF.

For this clone: Other DNA sequences within the sample encode an identical CDR3. The chain is built from TRBV25-1 and TRBJ1-1; tentative D call: TRBD1 (5 bases). Germline CDR1 is MGHDK and CDR2 is SYGVNS. The CDR3 is 15 amino acids. The germline V and J ends were trimmed by 1 base and 0 bases, with 9 bases remaining between them. In DNA form, the CDR3 reads TGTGCCAGCAGTGAATCTGGGGGAATGAACACTGAAGCTTTCTTT. Translation gives CASSESGGMNTEAFF.

The CDR3 region is CAVRAGALEKLFF. The CDR3 bases are TGTGCCGTCAGGGCAGGGGCTTTAGAAAAACTGTTTTTT. The V and J genes are TRBV28 and TRBJ1-4, with D possibly matching TRBD1 (6 bases). This CDR3 has 13 amino acids. V lost 11 bases and J 8 bases, leaving 18 bases between the germline ends. CDR1 is MDHEN, CDR2 SYDVKM, per germline.

This rearrangement joins TRBV18 to TRBJ1-2; D is undetermined. There are 12 residues in the CDR3. Trimming took 6 bases from V and 3 from J, leaving 8 bases between them. Germline CDR1 KGHSH, CDR2 LQKENI. CDR3 amino acids: CASSLLDYGYTF. In nucleotides, the CDR3 is TGTGCCAGCTCCCTCCTGGACTATGGCTACACCTTC.

This clone was seen only once. The gene calls are TRBV2 and TRBJ2-1; D not resolved. Germline V gene data show CDR1 as SNHLY and CDR2 as FYNNEI. V was trimmed by 4 bases and J by 1 base, leaving 11 bases between them. This CDR3 spans 15 amino acids. Written as DNA, the CDR3 is TGTGCCAGCAGTGTTAGCTTTGGATCCTACAATGAGCAGTTCTTC. Amino acid sequence: CASSVSFGSYNEQFF.

The chain combines TRBV27 with TRBJ2-3; D not certain. V was trimmed by 3 bases and J by 8 bases, leaving 9 bases between them. The CDR3 extends over 12 amino acids. From germline, CDR1 is MNHEY and CDR2 SMNVEV (reference sequence). The CDR3 sequence is CASSLPSVTQYF. CDR3 DNA sequence: TGTGCCAGCAGTTTGCCCTCGGTTACGCAGTATTTT.

The chain recombines TRBV6-5 with TRBJ1-5; TRBD1 aligns across 8 bases. V was clipped by 5 bases and J by 4 bases; unmatched bases: 7. Germline CDR1 MNHEY, CDR2 SVGAGI. The CDR3 has 15 residues. CDR3 coding DNA: TGTGCCAGCAGTGCGGCAGGGGGCTTAAATCAGCCCCAGCATTTT. Protein product: CASSAAGGLNQPQHF.

This chain links TRBV10-3 with TRBJ1-3, with D uncertain. This CDR3 spans 13 amino acids. The V end lost 4 bases, the J end lost 2 bases, and 6 bases lay between the germline ends. The germline V gene has CDR1 ENHRY and CDR2 SYGVKD. CDR3 sequence: CAISAIAGNTIYF. For the CDR3, the DNA is TGTGCCATCAGTGCCATTGCTGGAAACACCATATATTTT.

J is TRBJ2-1 and V is TRBV14; no reliable D call. This CDR3 is 16 amino acids long. CDR1 is SGHDN and CDR2 is FVKESK in the germline V gene. V was clipped by 0 bases and J by 0 bases, with 9 bases between them. CDR3 nucleotide sequence: TGTGCCAGCAGCCAAGATTGGGCCGCCTCCTACAATGAGCAGTTCTTC. It translates to CASSQDWAASYNEQFF.

This sequence joins TRBV7-2 and TRBJ2-7; the D is unclear. Deletions cut 2 bases from V and 5 bases from J, with 13 bases between. The CDR3 extends over 14 amino acids. Per germline, CDR1 SGHTA and CDR2 FQGNSA. The CDR3 spells CASSLKPMSDEQYF. DNA for the CDR3: TGTGCCAGCAGCTTAAAACCCATGAGTGACGAGCAGTACTTC.

The chain couples TRBV25-1 to TRBJ2-3; D remains unclear. V lost 2 bases to trimming and J lost 1 base, with 10 bases between them. The CDR3 sequence is 15 residues long. Germline values: CDR1 MGHDK, CDR2 SYGVNS. The CDR3 protein is CASSERPFGTDTQYF. CDR3 coding DNA: TGTGCCAGCAGTGAACGCCCCTTTGGCACAGATACGCAGTATTTT.